This is a list of T cell receptor beta chains from one sample in a study of blood T cell repertoires in COVID-19. Only in-frame clones appear in the TCRdb table, and some are missing; sequencing was by immunoSEQ multiplex PCR. The table has some 180,000 clones, more than 70% seen once. Specimen: peripheral blood. The receptors stem from a woman aged 70-85 years who had recovered from COVID-19. CDR3s include the opening cysteine and the closing phenylalanine or tryptophan. D genes are given only for firm matches. Size is omitted from some rows. Given values are once, few, many or a class for expanded clones.

>TRBD1|TRBV2|TRBJ2-1|few
CASSTGTGAGSPQFF
TGTGCCAGCAGCACCGGGACAGGGGCTGGTTCTCCGCAGTTCTTC
>.|TRBV19|TRBJ2-7|few
CASRLVGGPSYEQYF
TGTGCCAGTAGGCTGGTCGGGGGACCCTCCTACGAGCAGTACTTC
>TRBD2|TRBV13|TRBJ2-5|.
CASSTGLAGGPETQYF
TGTGCCAGCAGCACCGGACTAGCGGGGGGCCCAGAGACCCAGTACTTC
>.|TRBV7-7|TRBJ2-5|.
CASSSSGGFGETQYF
TGTGCTAGCAGCTCGTCCGGGGGTTTTGGAGAGACCCAGTACTTC
>.|TRBV5-1|TRBJ1-1|few
CASRLSWEDTEAFF
TGCGCCAGCAGGCTCTCCTGGGAGGACACTGAAGCTTTCTTT
>.|TRBV19|TRBJ1-5|.
CASSADGVGNQPQHF
TGTGCCAGTAGTGCCGACGGGGTCGGCAATCAGCCCCAGCATTTT
>TRBD1|TRBV6-5|TRBJ2-2|.
CASNRDRGVGLFF
TGTGCCAGCAACCGGGACAGGGGGGTCGGGCTGTTTTTT
>.|TRBV7-9|TRBJ2-1|.
CASSLAGGTVAEQFF
TGTGCCAGCAGCTTAGCAGGAGGGACGGTAGCCGAGCAGTTCTTC
>TRBD2|TRBV7-3|TRBJ2-2|once
CASTKTSGGIGELFF
TGTGCCAGCACCAAGACTAGCGGGGGTATCGGGGAGCTGTTTTTT
>TRBD2|TRBV10-3|TRBJ2-1|.
CAISPQLAGANYNEQFF
TGTGCCATCAGTCCCCAGCTAGCGGGGGCTAACTACAATGAGCAGTTCTTC
>TRBD1|TRBV30|TRBJ1-3|.
CAWSRTGGRNTIYF
TGTGCCTGGAGCAGGACAGGGGGTCGAAACACCATATATTTT
>.|TRBV5-1|TRBJ2-7|few
CASSLRGNYEQYF
TGCGCCAGCAGCTTACGCGGTAACTACGAGCAGTACTTC
>.|TRBV7-4|TRBJ2-4|once
CASSREGGGAKNIQYF
TGTGCCAGCAGCCGAGAGGGCGGAGGAGCCAAAAACATTCAGTACTTC
>.|TRBV13|TRBJ1-1|once
CASKPEGGRMNTEAFF
TGTGCCAGCAAGCCGGAGGGGGGGCGCATGAACACTGAAGCTTTCTTT
>.|TRBV7-8|TRBJ2-4|.
CASSRLPGDIQYF
TGTGCCAGCAGCCGACTCCCGGGGGACATTCAGTACTTC
>.|TRBV9|TRBJ2-5|.
CASSPYQAGGQETQYF
TGTGCCAGCAGCCCCTACCAAGCGGGTGGACAAGAGACCCAGTACTTC
>TRBD1|TRBV27|TRBJ1-2|.
CASSTTGVANYGYTF
TGTGCCAGCAGTACGACAGGGGTAGCTAACTATGGCTACACCTTC
>TRBD1|TRBV2|TRBJ1-2|.
CASSEMRQGFSNYGYTF
TGTGCCAGCAGTGAAATGAGACAGGGCTTTTCAAACTATGGCTACACCTTC
>TRBD1|TRBV11-2|TRBJ2-5|.
CASSYQGVGVGETQYF
TGTGCCAGCAGCTACCAGGGGGTCGGGGTGGGAGAGACCCAGTACTTC
>TRBD1|TRBV5-6|TRBJ2-3|.
CASSLQGAPRTDTQYF
TGTGCCAGCAGCCTACAGGGGGCGCCAAGGACAGATACGCAGTATTTT
>TRBD2|TRBV9|TRBJ2-3|.
CASSPNPSGLTDTQYF
TGTGCCAGCAGCCCCAACCCTAGCGGGCTTACAGATACGCAGTATTTT
>TRBD1|TRBV6-5|TRBJ1-2|.
CASSSTRDRVYGYTF
TGTGCCAGCAGTTCGACGAGGGACAGGGTCTATGGCTACACCTTC
>.|TRBV15|TRBJ1-2|.
CATSRDLAGAAYGYTF
TGTGCCACCAGCAGAGATTTGGCAGGGGCCGCCTATGGCTACACCTTC
>.|TRBV10-3|TRBJ1-1|.
CAISDRGRGVSEAFF
TGTGCCATCAGTGATAGGGGCAGGGGTGTGTCTGAAGCTTTCTTT
>.|TRBV5-1|TRBJ1-3|.
CASSPDILSGNTIYF
TGCGCCAGCAGCCCGGACATTCTCTCTGGAAACACCATATATTTT
>TRBD1|TRBV7-8|TRBJ2-2|.
CASSLGQWGPTRGELFF
TGTGCCAGCAGCTTGGGACAGTGGGGGCCTACTCGCGGGGAGCTGTTTTTT
>.|TRBV4-2|TRBJ1-1|.
CASSQGGDRHLKAFF
TGTGCCAGCAGCCAAGGGGGGGACCGACACTTAAAAGCTTTCTTT
>.|TRBV5-4|TRBJ1-2|.
CASSLGVRGTNYGYTF
TGTGCCAGCAGCTTGGGGGTCCGGGGAACTAACTATGGCTACACCTTC
>.|TRBV25-1|TRBJ2-1|few
CASREGTSSYNEQFF
TGTGCCAGCAGGGAGGGAACTAGCTCCTACAATGAGCAGTTCTTC
>TRBD2|TRBV6-5|TRBJ2-5|.
CASSRTSGASQYF
TGTGCCAGCAGCCGGACTAGCGGCGCGTCCCAGTACTTC
>.|TRBV7-3|TRBJ2-3|.
CASSPRRFGTDTQYF
TGTGCCAGCAGCCCTAGGCGTTTCGGGACAGATACGCAGTATTTT
>TRBD2|TRBV9|TRBJ2-7|.
CASSVSGTSYEQYF
TGTGCCAGCAGCGTTAGCGGGACCTCCTACGAGCAGTACTTC
>TRBD1|TRBV30|TRBJ1-6|many
CAWGADRGSPLHF
TGTGCCTGGGGGGCGGACAGGGGTTCACCCCTCCACTTT
>.|TRBV24-1|TRBJ2-1|.
CATSDRYNEQFF
TGTGCCACCAGTGATCGGTACAATGAGCAGTTCTTC
>.|TRBV5-1|TRBJ1-3|few
CASTVGPGNTIYF
TGCGCCAGTACTGTGGGGCCCGGAAACACCATATATTTT
>TRBD1|TRBV5-1|TRBJ1-1|.
CASSLPRTGDDTEAFF
TGCGCCAGCAGCTTGCCCAGGACAGGGGACGACACTGAAGCTTTCTTT
>.|TRBV15|TRBJ1-4|.
CATSTPQGGEKLFF
TGTGCCACCAGCACCCCACAGGGTGGTGAAAAACTGTTTTTT
>TRBD2|TRBV9|TRBJ2-1|.
CASSAPGAGVREQFF
TGTGCCAGCAGCGCCCCTGGAGCGGGAGTTCGTGAGCAGTTCTTC
>.|TRBV29-1|TRBJ2-3|.
CSVDRGYGTDTQYF
TGCAGCGTTGACAGGGGTTATGGGACAGATACGCAGTATTTT
>TRBD1|TRBV30|TRBJ2-2|.
CAWRNRGDTGELFF
TGTGCCTGGAGGAACAGGGGTGACACCGGGGAGCTGTTTTTT